A selection of T cell receptor beta chains follows, all from one sample in a study of neurological immune-mediated disorders. TCRdb reprocessed the 5' RACE reads with MiXCR, giving one entry per CDR3 protein. The sample gives under 130,000 distinct CDR3 sequences, 10% to 11% of which show up once; approximately 3.3% is in the top ten. Sequencing used PBMCs. Source of these receptors: a female donor with HTLV-1-associated myelopathy (HAM/TSP). Both conserved end residues are trimmed from each CDR3.

v_gene: TRBV7-6
j_gene: TRBJ1-2
CDR3aa: ASSPGGGSNYGYT

v_gene: TRBV5-1
j_gene: TRBJ2-3
CDR3aa: ARALRQGGTDTQY

v_gene: TRBV5-1
j_gene: TRBJ2-7
CDR3aa: ASSSQGGAYEQY

v_gene: TRBV19
j_gene: TRBJ2-1
CDR3aa: ASSIVGRGRYNEQF

v_gene: TRBV7-9
j_gene: TRBJ1-4
CDR3aa: ASSVIEKLF

v_gene: TRBV5-1
j_gene: TRBJ2-3
CDR3aa: ASSLSAYTDTQY

v_gene: TRBV5-6
j_gene: TRBJ2-4
CDR3aa: ASSQDRTAQVAKNIQY

v_gene: TRBV10-3
j_gene: TRBJ2-5
CDR3aa: AISEQGAVETQY

v_gene: TRBV10-3
j_gene: TRBJ2-7
CDR3aa: AISESGLRGDEQY

v_gene: TRBV20-1
j_gene: TRBJ2-3
CDR3aa: SATPGQGATDTQY

v_gene: TRBV7-2
j_gene: TRBJ1-2
CDR3aa: ASSQRTGTYGYT

v_gene: TRBV12-3/TRBV12-4
j_gene: TRBJ1-1
CDR3aa: ASRTNRQLQAF

v_gene: TRBV5-1
j_gene: TRBJ2-5
CDR3aa: ASREGLETQY

v_gene: TRBV10-3
j_gene: TRBJ1-1
CDR3aa: AIQDGVNTEAF

v_gene: TRBV5-6
j_gene: TRBJ2-2
CDR3aa: ASSLLDPITGELF

v_gene: TRBV5-1
j_gene: TRBJ2-3
CDR3aa: ASSFSYTDTQY

v_gene: TRBV6-1
j_gene: TRBJ2-7
CDR3aa: ATDNYFNYEQY

v_gene: TRBV19
j_gene: TRBJ2-1
CDR3aa: ASSGTGGKQF

v_gene: TRBV6-4
j_gene: TRBJ1-2
CDR3aa: ASSDSVLSNYGYT

v_gene: TRBV10-3
j_gene: TRBJ2-1
CDR3aa: AISSDRSSYNEQF

v_gene: TRBV5-1
j_gene: TRBJ1-1
CDR3aa: ASSPTGESEAF

v_gene: TRBV5-8
j_gene: TRBJ1-1
CDR3aa: ASSLAWQTEAF

v_gene: TRBV6-5
j_gene: TRBJ2-3
CDR3aa: ASSYFLAGAGTQY

v_gene: TRBV14
j_gene: TRBJ2-7
CDR3aa: ASSQGQGLNHREQY

v_gene: TRBV5-1
j_gene: TRBJ2-2
CDR3aa: ASSLASRGTGELF

v_gene: TRBV9
j_gene: TRBJ2-7
CDR3aa: ASSPQPTYEQY

v_gene: TRBV10-3
j_gene: TRBJ2-7
CDR3aa: AISPGQAYYEQY

v_gene: TRBV5-1
j_gene: TRBJ2-7
CDR3aa: ASSQETLADQY

v_gene: TRBV2
j_gene: TRBJ2-3
CDR3aa: ASRKMAVFTDTQY

v_gene: TRBV5-1
j_gene: TRBJ2-1
CDR3aa: ASSLLVGKSYNEQF

v_gene: TRBV5-1
j_gene: TRBJ2-7
CDR3aa: ASSTLAGGPVEQY

v_gene: TRBV20-1
j_gene: TRBJ2-3
CDR3aa: SARDSRGSGGRGH

v_gene: TRBV20-1
j_gene: TRBJ1-6
CDR3aa: SAPTGIYNSPLH

v_gene: TRBV5-1
j_gene: TRBJ2-5
CDR3aa: ASSSLTGGTETQY

v_gene: TRBV12-3/TRBV12-4
j_gene: TRBJ2-5
CDR3aa: ASRSLGREETQY

v_gene: TRBV25-1
j_gene: TRBJ2-2
CDR3aa: ASSGRDRGLLWDTGELF

v_gene: TRBV7-9
j_gene: TRBJ2-5
CDR3aa: ASSLAGSQFIGETQY

v_gene: TRBV20-1
j_gene: TRBJ2-3
CDR3aa: SARDRTGNTDTQY

v_gene: TRBV5-1
j_gene: TRBJ2-7
CDR3aa: ASSLDPGTYEQY

v_gene: TRBV5-1
j_gene: TRBJ2-2
CDR3aa: ASSLRGISTGELF

v_gene: TRBV6-6
j_gene: TRBJ2-2
CDR3aa: ASMGAGASTGELF

v_gene: TRBV7-9
j_gene: TRBJ1-4
CDR3aa: AAEGGGPNEKLF

v_gene: TRBV15
j_gene: TRBJ2-3
CDR3aa: ATSRDRGIITDTQY

v_gene: TRBV7-9
j_gene: TRBJ2-3
CDR3aa: ASSTLEASTQY

v_gene: TRBV5-6
j_gene: TRBJ2-2
CDR3aa: ASSFWGTANTGELF

v_gene: TRBV5-5
j_gene: TRBJ2-5
CDR3aa: ASSLELTQY

v_gene: TRBV10-2
j_gene: TRBJ2-4
CDR3aa: ASRSSGVAKNIQY